This T cell receptor (beta chain) was documented in a study of blood T cell repertoires in COVID-19 (dated by TCRdb to about 2020). For the wider study: Samples covering the acute and convalescent phases of COVID-19 were provided by collaborators in the United States, Italy and Spain. The prospective study material was composed of cDNA or gDNA derived from T cells, B-cell-depleted T cells, or PBMCs. Deeply sampled blood TCRbeta repertoires from subjects exposed to, actively infected with, or recovered from COVID-19 were included in the dataset. The repertoires were released in a freely available public database meant as a resource for research on the immune response to SARS-CoV-2. Samples were obtained from the ongoing ImmuneRACE study (first 160 participants) and from over 1,000 subjects provided by 6 global collaborators. The sample metadata nearly always contained a de-identified subject ID, COVID-19 status, age in years and sex. Where available, HLA class I and class II types were obtained from metadata supplied by the sample provider rather than from assay-based typing.

The immunoSEQ Assay, a bias-controlled multiplex PCR, was used to amplify TCRbeta CDR3 regions from genomic DNA. The authors processed their data as follows. The number of nucleated cells in each sample was estimated from the amplification of reference gene primers within the assay. To quantify the absolute abundance of each unique TCRbeta CDR3 rearrangement, sequence reads were collapsed and filtered. For each sample, productive Simpson clonality was calculated by taking the square root of Simpson's diversity index across productive rearrangements. Entries here come from immuneACCESS through TCRdb and include only in-frame sequences with V and J called. Some clones fail to appear in such tables; in the studies checked, an unresolved V gene covers under half of the shortfall, and the cause of the remainder is unknown. Clonal size and the V and J genes are those of that table, whereas D and trimming came from the DNA. Here the sample has approximately 110,000 clones; 86% occur a single time. The top ten clonotypes cover about 5.4% of the sample.

Overall results and qualifications from the work: The quantity of clinical and demographic metadata differed by source and by participant and was supplied without curation.

Comment on this clone: Which antigen it targets is not known. Base-call qualities are not available, and no considerably larger clone is one nucleotide away.

Cut back by 6 bases and 3 bases, the V and J ends lie 7 bases apart. From the cysteine up to the phenylalanine, the CDR3 has a length of 11 residues. Only the CDR3 region is kept as DNA, spanning 33 bases read in frame from base 1. Sequences DFQATT (CDR1) and SNEGSKA (CDR2) are obtained from the germline V gene (reference sequence). The collaborating institutions used their own protocols to collect whole blood in K2EDTA tubes. For TCRbeta analysis, collaborators shipped samples in one of three forms: frozen whole blood, isolated PBMCs, or DNA extracted from either of those sample types. The sequenced sample was peripheral blood. Recombination connected TRBV20-1 to TRBJ2-3; the best D guess is TRBD1, with 5 bases matching. This sequence originates from a human donor in a cohort sampled during active COVID-19. The CDR3 protein: CSARETDTQYF. The DNA sequence is TGCAGTGCCAGGGAAACAGATACGCAGTATTTT.